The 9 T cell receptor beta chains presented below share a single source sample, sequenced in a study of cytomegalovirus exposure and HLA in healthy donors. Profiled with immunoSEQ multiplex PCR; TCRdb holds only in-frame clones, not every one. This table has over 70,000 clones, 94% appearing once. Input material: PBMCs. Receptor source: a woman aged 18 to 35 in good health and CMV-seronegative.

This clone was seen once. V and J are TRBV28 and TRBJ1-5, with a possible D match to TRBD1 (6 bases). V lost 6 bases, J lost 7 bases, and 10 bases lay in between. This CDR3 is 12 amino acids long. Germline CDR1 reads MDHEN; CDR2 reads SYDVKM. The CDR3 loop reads CASSRDIQPQHF. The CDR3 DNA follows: TGTGCCAGCAGCCGGGACATCCAGCCCCAGCATTTT.

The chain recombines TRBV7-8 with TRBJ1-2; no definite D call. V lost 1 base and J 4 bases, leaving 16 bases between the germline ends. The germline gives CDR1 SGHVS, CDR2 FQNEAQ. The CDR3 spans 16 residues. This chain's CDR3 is CASSLEVRRSSYGYTF. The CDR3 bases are TGTGCCAGCAGCTTAGAGGTGAGGAGGAGCAGCTATGGCTACACCTTC.

CDR3 loop: CAWSVSGNTIYF. CDR3 coding DNA: TGTGCCTGGAGTGTAAGCGGAAACACCATATATTTT. The genes are TRBV30 and TRBJ1-3; D gene uncertain. In germline, CDR1 is GTSNPN, CDR2 SVGIG (reference sequence). V was clipped by 0 bases and J by 4 bases, with 4 bases between them. The CDR3 spans 12 residues.

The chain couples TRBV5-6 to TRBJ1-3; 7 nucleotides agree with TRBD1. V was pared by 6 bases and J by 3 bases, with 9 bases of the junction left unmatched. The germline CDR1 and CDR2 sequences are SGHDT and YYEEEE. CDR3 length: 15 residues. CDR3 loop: CASTRRRGLGNTIYF. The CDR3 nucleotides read TGTGCCAGCACCCGGAGGAGGGGGCTTGGAAACACCATATATTTT. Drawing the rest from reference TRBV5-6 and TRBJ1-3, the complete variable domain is DAGVTQSPTHLIKTRGQQVTLRCSPKSGHDTVSWYQQALGQGPQFIFQYYEEEERQRGNFPDRFSGHQFPNYSSELNVNALLLGDSALYLCASTRRRGLGNTIYFGEGSWLTVV.

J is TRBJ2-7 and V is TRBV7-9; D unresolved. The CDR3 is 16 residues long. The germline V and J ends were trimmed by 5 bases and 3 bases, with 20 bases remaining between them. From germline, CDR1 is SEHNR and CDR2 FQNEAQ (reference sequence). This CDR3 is CASSPRPVQGDYEQYF. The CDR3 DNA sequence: TGTGCCAGCAGCCCACGACCAGTCCAAGGAGACTACGAGCAGTACTTC.

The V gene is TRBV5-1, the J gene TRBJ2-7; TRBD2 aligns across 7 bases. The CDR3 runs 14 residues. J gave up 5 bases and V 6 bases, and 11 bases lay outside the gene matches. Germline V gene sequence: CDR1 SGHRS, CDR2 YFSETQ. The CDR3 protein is CASTWGGMGDEQYF. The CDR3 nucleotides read TGCGCCAGCACATGGGGGGGGATGGGGGACGAGCAGTACTTC.

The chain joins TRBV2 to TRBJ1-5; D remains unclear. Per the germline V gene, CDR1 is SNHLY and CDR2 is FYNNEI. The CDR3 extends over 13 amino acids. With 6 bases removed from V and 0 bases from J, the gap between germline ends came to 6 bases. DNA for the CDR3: TGTGCCAGCAGAATATATAGCAATCAGCCCCAGCATTTT. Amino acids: CASRIYSNQPQHF.

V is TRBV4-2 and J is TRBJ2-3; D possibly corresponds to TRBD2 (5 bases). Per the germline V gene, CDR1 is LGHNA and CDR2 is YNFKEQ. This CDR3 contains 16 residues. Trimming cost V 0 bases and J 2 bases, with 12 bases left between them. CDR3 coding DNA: TGTGCCAGCAGCCAAGATACTCCGGACTTCACAGATACGCAGTATTTT. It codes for CASSQDTPDFTDTQYF.

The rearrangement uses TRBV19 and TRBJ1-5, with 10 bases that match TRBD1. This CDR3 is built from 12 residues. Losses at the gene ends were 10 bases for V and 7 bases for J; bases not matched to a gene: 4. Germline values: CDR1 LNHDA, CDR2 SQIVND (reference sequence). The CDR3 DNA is TGTGCCACCGGACAGGGGGAACAGCCCCAGCATTTT. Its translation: CATGQGEQPQHF. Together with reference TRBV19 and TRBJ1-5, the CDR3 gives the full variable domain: DGGITQSPKYLFRKEGQNVTLSCEQNLNHDAMYWYRQDPGQGLRLIYYSQIVNDFQKGDIAEGYSVSREKKESFPLTVTSAQKNPTAFYLCATGQGEQPQHFGDGTRLSIL.